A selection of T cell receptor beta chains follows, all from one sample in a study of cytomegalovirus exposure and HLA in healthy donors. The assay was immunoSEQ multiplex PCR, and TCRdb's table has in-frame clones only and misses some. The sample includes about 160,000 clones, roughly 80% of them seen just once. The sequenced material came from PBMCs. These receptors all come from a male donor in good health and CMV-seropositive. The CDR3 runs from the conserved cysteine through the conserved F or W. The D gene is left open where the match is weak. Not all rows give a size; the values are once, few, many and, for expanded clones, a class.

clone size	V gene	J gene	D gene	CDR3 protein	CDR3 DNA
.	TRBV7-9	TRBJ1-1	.	CSSSPRGGTEAFF	TGTTCCAGCAGCCCCCGAGGTGGCACTGAAGCTTTCTTT
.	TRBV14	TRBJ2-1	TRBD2	CASSHKTSGNEQFF	TGTGCCAGCAGCCACAAGACTAGCGGCAATGAGCAGTTCTTC
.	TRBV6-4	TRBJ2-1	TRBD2	CASSLLAGSYNEQFF	TGTGCCAGCAGCCTACTAGCGGGATCCTACAATGAGCAGTTCTTC
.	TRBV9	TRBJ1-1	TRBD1	CASSADRARGTEAFF	TGTGCCAGCAGCGCCGACAGGGCGAGGGGCACTGAAGCTTTCTTT
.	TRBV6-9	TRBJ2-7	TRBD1	CASSQDRESPYEQYF	TGTGCCAGCAGCCAGGACAGGGAGTCTCCTTACGAGCAGTACTTC
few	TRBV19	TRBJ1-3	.	CARSNTARDSGNTIYF	TGTGCCCGTAGTAACACTGCACGGGACTCTGGAAACACCATATATTTT
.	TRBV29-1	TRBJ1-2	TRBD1	CSVVGGQANNYGYTF	TGCAGCGTTGTGGGCGGACAGGCCAATAACTATGGCTACACCTTC
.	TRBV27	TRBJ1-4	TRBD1	CASRETGGAGWLEKLFF	TGTGCCAGCAGGGAGACAGGGGGCGCCGGGTGGCTAGAAAAACTGTTTTTT
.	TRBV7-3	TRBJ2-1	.	CASSPRVGRDEQFF	TGTGCCAGCAGCCCGAGGGTCGGGCGGGATGAGCAGTTCTTC
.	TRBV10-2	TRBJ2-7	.	CATTDSRSYEQYF	TGCGCCACCACGGACAGCCGGTCCTACGAGCAGTACTTC
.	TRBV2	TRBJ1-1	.	CASSVRAGTEAFF	TGTGCCAGCAGTGTTCGGGCGGGCACTGAAGCTTTCTTT
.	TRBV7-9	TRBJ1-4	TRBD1	CASSLAQGAGEKLFF	TGTGCCAGCAGCTTAGCCCAGGGGGCTGGGGAAAAACTGTTTTTT
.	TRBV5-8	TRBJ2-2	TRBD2	CASSSGTGTSGGELFF	TGTGCCAGCAGCTCAGGCACCGGGACTAGCGGCGGGGAGCTGTTTTTT
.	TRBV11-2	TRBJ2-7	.	CASSLSEASPIEQYF	TGTGCCAGCAGCTTATCTGAGGCTAGCCCTATTGAGCAGTACTTC
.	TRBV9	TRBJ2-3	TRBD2	CASSPTNGRDTDTQYF	TGTGCCAGCAGCCCCACCAACGGGAGGGACACAGATACGCAGTATTTT
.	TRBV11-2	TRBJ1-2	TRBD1	CASSLGDRASTF	TGTGCCAGCAGCTTGGGAGACAGGGCATCCACCTTC
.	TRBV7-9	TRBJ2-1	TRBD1	CASSTRDRVLGEQFF	TGTGCCAGCAGCACCCGGGACAGGGTTCTCGGTGAGCAGTTCTTC
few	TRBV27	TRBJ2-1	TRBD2	CASTKLAGGIGDEQFF	TGTGCCAGCACTAAACTAGCGGGAGGGATTGGGGATGAGCAGTTCTTC
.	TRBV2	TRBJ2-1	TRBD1	CASSVPGQGWDSSYNEQFF	TGTGCCAGCAGCGTCCCGGGACAGGGGTGGGATAGCTCCTACAATGAGCAGTTCTTC
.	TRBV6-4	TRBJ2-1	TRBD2	CASSDTGTSDTNEQFF	TGTGCCAGCAGTGACACTGGGACTAGCGACACCAATGAGCAGTTCTTC
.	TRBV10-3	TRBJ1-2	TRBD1	CAISESGGGQGKYGYTF	TGTGCCATCAGTGAGTCTGGAGGGGGACAGGGCAAGTATGGCTACACCTTC
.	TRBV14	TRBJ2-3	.	CASSQASTDTQYF	TGTGCCAGCAGCCAAGCGAGCACAGATACGCAGTATTTT
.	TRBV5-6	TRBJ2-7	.	CASSLGPSHEQYF	TGTGCCAGCAGCTTGGGGCCTAGCCACGAGCAGTACTTC
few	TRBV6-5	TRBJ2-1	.	CASSPPPDWKQFF	TGTGCCAGCAGTCCACCCCCCGACTGGAAACAGTTCTTC
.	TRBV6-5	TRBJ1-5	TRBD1	CASSPGTGGKQPQHF	TGTGCCAGCAGTCCCGGGACAGGGGGCAAGCAGCCCCAGCATTTT
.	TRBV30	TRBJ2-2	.	CAWSRGAAGTGELFF	TGTGCCTGGAGTCGCGGAGCAGCTGGGACCGGGGAGCTGTTTTTT
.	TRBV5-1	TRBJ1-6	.	CASSALTGTSSPLHF	TGCGCCAGCAGCGCCCTAACCGGGACTTCTTCACCCCTCCACTTT
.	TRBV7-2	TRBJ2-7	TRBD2	CASSLAPSGLAGSEQYF	TGTGCCAGCAGCTTAGCGCCGTCGGGACTAGCGGGATCCGAGCAGTACTTC
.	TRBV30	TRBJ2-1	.	CALMGQGFYNEQFF	TGTGCCTTGATGGGGCAGGGATTCTACAATGAGCAGTTCTTC
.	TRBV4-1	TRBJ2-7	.	CASSPGGRVPYEQYF	TGCGCCAGCAGCCCGGGTGGGCGGGTACCCTACGAGCAGTACTTC
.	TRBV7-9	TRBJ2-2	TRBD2	CANSLFRELAGGSVGELFF	TGTGCCAACAGCTTATTCCGCGAACTAGCGGGAGGTTCTGTCGGGGAGCTGTTTTTT
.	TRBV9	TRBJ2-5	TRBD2	CASSPTHSASGSVETQYF	TGTGCCAGCAGCCCTACTCATAGCGCTAGCGGGAGCGTCGAGACCCAGTACTTC
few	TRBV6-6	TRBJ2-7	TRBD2	CASSRLAGGWSYEQYF	TGTGCCAGCAGTAGACTAGCGGGAGGTTGGTCCTACGAGCAGTACTTC
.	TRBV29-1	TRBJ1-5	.	CSVGRTDNQPQHF	TGCAGCGTGGGTCGGACAGACAATCAGCCCCAGCATTTT
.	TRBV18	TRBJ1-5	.	CASSPAGDDQPQHF	TGTGCCAGCTCACCAGCGGGGGACGACCAGCCCCAGCATTTT
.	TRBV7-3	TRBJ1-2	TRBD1	CASSLIGTGNGYTF	TGTGCCAGCAGCCTGATCGGGACAGGGAATGGCTACACCTTC
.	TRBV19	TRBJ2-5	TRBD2	CASSIVRAKTGGVSRETQYF	TGTGCCAGTAGTATCGTAAGAGCCAAAACGGGGGGGGTATCGAGAGAGACCCAGTACTTC
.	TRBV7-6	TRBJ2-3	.	CASSSSLGAATTTDTQYF	TGTGCCAGCAGCTCCAGTTTGGGGGCCGCTACTACTACAGATACGCAGTATTTT
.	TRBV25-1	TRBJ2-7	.	CASTGAYEQYF	TGTGCCAGCACAGGGGCCTACGAGCAGTACTTC
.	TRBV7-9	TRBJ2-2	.	CASFRLSGGELFF	TGTGCCAGCTTCCGTTTATCCGGCGGGGAGCTGTTTTTT
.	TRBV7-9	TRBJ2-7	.	CSSSLLASYEQYF	TGTTCCAGCAGCTTATTAGCCTCATACGAGCAGTACTTC
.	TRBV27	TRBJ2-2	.	CASTWGLNTGELFF	TGTGCCAGCACCTGGGGCCTAAACACCGGGGAGCTGTTTTTT
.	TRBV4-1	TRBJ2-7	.	CASSPDIRDEQYF	TGCGCCAGCAGCCCGGACATCCGGGACGAGCAGTACTTC
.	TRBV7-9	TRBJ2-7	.	CASSYTYEQYF	TGTGCCAGCAGCTACACCTACGAGCAGTACTTC
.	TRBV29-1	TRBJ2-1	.	CSFRYGGYNEQFF	TGCAGCTTCCGATACGGCGGATACAATGAGCAGTTCTTC
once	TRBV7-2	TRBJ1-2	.	CASSLVGGSGLGVYGYTF	TGTGCCAGCAGCCTAGTCGGAGGGTCGGGTTTGGGGGTCTATGGCTACACCTTC
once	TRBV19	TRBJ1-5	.	CASSEGVGQPQHF	TGTGCCAGTAGTGAGGGAGTTGGTCAGCCCCAGCATTTT
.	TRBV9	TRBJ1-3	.	CASSGPAIYF	TGTGCCAGCAGCGGGCCTGCCATATATTTT